The clone carrying this T cell receptor (beta chain) was recorded only once. The sample originates from a study of cytomegalovirus exposure and HLA in healthy donors. Healthy donors of bone marrow made up the group. PCR was performed using 60 Vbeta and 13 Jbeta primers. Generated by immunoSEQ multiplex PCR, the TCRdb table keeps only in-frame clones and is missing some. The sample consists of 250,000 to 350,000 clones, under 90% of them appearing once. In germline, CDR1 is SGHRS, CDR2 YFSETQ. The V and J ends lost 1 base and 2 bases, in that order; junction bases with no gene match: 7. The CDR3 totals 16 residues.

The chain uses TRBV5-1 and TRBJ1-1; 8 nucleotides line up with TRBD1. The sequence was obtained from a girl aged 2 to 9 in good health and CMV-seronegative. The sample consisted of PBMCs. CDR3 in DNA: TGCGCCAGCAGCTTGAGACCTCAGGGGGCCAACACTGAAGCTTTCTTT. Translating it yields CASSLRPQGANTEAFF.